What follows is one TCR beta chain and its context. Seattle's enrolled individuals joined amid active infection and were then monitored longitudinally. The method was immunoSEQ multiplex PCR; TCRdb's version includes in-frame clones alone and lacks a portion of them. The sample has 150,000 to 200,000 clones, approximately 86% seen once. This sample stems from a study of blood T cell repertoires in COVID-19. This receptor was taken from a woman aged 80 or older with COVID-19, enrolled during active disease. The sample taken for sequencing was peripheral blood.

The CDR3 coding sequence is TGCGCCAGCAGCTTGGAGGGGGGACAGGGGGCGAGGGCCCAGTACTTC. Translated, it gives CASSLEGGQGARAQYF. The chain recombines TRBV5-1 with TRBJ2-5; 12 bases match TRBD1. The CDR3 is made up of 16 amino acids. Germline-derived CDR1 and CDR2 are SGHRS and YFSETQ. The ends lost 0 bases at V and 9 bases at J; junction bases unmatched: 9.